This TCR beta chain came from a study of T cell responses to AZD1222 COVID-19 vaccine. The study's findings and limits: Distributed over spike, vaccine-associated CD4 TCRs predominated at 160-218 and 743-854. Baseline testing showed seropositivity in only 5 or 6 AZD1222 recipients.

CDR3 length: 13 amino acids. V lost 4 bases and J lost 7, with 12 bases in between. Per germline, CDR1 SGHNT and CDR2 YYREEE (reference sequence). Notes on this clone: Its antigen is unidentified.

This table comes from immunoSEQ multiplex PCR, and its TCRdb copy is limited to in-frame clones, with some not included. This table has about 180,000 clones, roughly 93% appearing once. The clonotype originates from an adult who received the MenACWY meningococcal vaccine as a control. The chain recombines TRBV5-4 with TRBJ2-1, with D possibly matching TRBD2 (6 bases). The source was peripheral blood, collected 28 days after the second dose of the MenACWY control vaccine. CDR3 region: CASSLYGGNEQFF. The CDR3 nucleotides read TGTGCCAGCAGCCTGTACGGAGGGAATGAGCAGTTCTTC. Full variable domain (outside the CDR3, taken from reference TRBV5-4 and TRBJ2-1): ETGVTQSPTHLIKTRGQQVTLRCSSQSGHNTVSWYQQALGQGPQFIFQYYREEENGRGNFPPRFSGLQFPNYSSELNVNALELDDSALYLCASSLYGGNEQFFGPGTRLTVL.